The T cell receptor beta chain described here comes from a study of brain T cells in children with intractable seizures. The germline CDR1 and CDR2 sequences are MNHEY and SVGAGI. V was cut by 11 bases and J by 12 bases, with 14 bases left in between. The CDR3 runs to 10 residues. TCRdb's copy holds only in-frame clones and misses some; the assay was immunoSEQ multiplex PCR. The table shows 100,000 to 120,000 clones, with around 94% occurring only once. Surgery cases with the highest brain T cell transcript signatures were chosen for sequencing. The chain uses TRBV6-5 and TRBJ2-1, with D perhaps TRBD2 (5 bases). This clonotype was obtained from a boy in the first two years of life with hemimegalencephaly and intractable seizures. The specimen was peripheral blood, collected at surgery. CDR3 amino acids: CALSVNGQFF. The CDR3 DNA is TGTGCCCTTAGCGTGAACGGGCAGTTCTTC.